Listed below are T cell receptor beta chains from one sample, sequenced in a study of cytomegalovirus exposure and HLA in healthy donors. The data were produced by immunoSEQ multiplex PCR, yet TCRdb's version contains in-frame clones alone and is incomplete. Found here are 180,000 or so clones; the top ten clones hold roughly 0.83%. Material for sequencing was PBMCs. These receptors originate from a woman between 18 and 29 years old in good health and CMV-seropositive. Each CDR3 is given with its conserved first and last residue. D genes are given only for firm matches.

TRBV5-6	.	TRBJ2-5	TGTGCCAGCAGCTCTCAAGAGACCCAGTACTTC	CASSSQETQYF
TRBV6-1	TRBD1	TRBJ2-1	TGTGCCAGCAGTGTACAGGGGTCTCCCTACAATGAGCAGTTCTTC	CASSVQGSPYNEQFF
TRBV27	TRBD1	TRBJ2-7	TGTGCCAGCAGTTTAGGTCTGGGACAGGGCGACGAGCAGTACTTC	CASSLGLGQGDEQYF
TRBV6-4	.	TRBJ2-2	TGTGCCAGCAGCCGTTCAGCGAGCACCGGGGAGCTGTTTTTT	CASSRSASTGELFF
TRBV18	.	TRBJ1-5	TGTGCCAGCACCGCGGGGGGGCCGAGCAATCAGCCCCAGCATTTT	CASTAGGPSNQPQHF
TRBV6-6	.	TRBJ1-4	TGTGCCAGCAGTGCCCAGGGGTTAATGAATGAAAAACTGTTTTTT	CASSAQGLMNEKLFF
TRBV5-6	TRBD1	TRBJ2-1	TGTGCCAGCAGCTTGGGGACAGGGGGTGAGCAGTTCTTC	CASSLGTGGEQFF
TRBV27	.	TRBJ1-6	TGTGCCAGCAGTTTGTATAGAGGGAATTCACCCCTCCACTTT	CASSLYRGNSPLHF
TRBV5-1	TRBD2	TRBJ2-1	TGCGCCAGCAGCTTGGTAGCGGGGGGGGATAATGAGCAGTTCTTC	CASSLVAGGDNEQFF
TRBV21-1	.	TRBJ1-3	TGTGCCAGCAGCAAACAAGGTTCTAGCGCGGAGGCGCGAAACACCATATATTTT	CASSKQGSSAEARNTIYF
TRBV5-1	TRBD1	TRBJ2-7	TGCGCCAGCAGCGTCTCGGGACAGGGTTACGAGCAGTACTTC	CASSVSGQGYEQYF
TRBV7-9	.	TRBJ1-1	TGTGCCAGCAGCCGAACAGGGCTTGAGGCTTTCTTT	CASSRTGLEAFF
TRBV4-3	TRBD2	TRBJ2-3	TGCGCCAGCAGCCAAGATCTGGGACTAGCGAGTACAGATACGCAGTATTTT	CASSQDLGLASTDTQYF
TRBV5-1	.	TRBJ2-2	TGCGCCACCCGGATGGGGGGAAACACCGGGGAGCTGTTTTTT	CATRMGGNTGELFF
TRBV30	TRBD2	TRBJ2-5	TGTGCCTGGAGTGTACCGGGACTAGGTTCGGAGACCCAGTACTTC	CAWSVPGLGSETQYF
TRBV10-1	.	TRBJ2-2	TGCGCCAGCAGTGAGTCGCCAGGTTCGAACACCGGGGAGCTGTTTTTT	CASSESPGSNTGELFF
TRBV6-4	TRBD1	TRBJ1-2	TGTGCCAGCATTTCCGGGACAGGAGCCAGGGGCGCGGAGGGCTACACCTTC	CASISGTGARGAEGYTF
TRBV5-6	.	TRBJ1-2	TGTGCCAGCAGCTTCAAGGGGGGGGTAAACACCTTC	CASSFKGGVNTF
TRBV29-1	TRBD2	TRBJ2-5	TGCAGCGTTGAAACCTCCCTGCTTCTAGCGGGAATAAGAGAGACCCAGTACTTC	CSVETSLLLAGIRETQYF
TRBV19	TRBD2	TRBJ2-1	TGTGCCAGTAGAGATCCTGGACTAGCGGGGAGTAATGAGCAGTTCTTC	CASRDPGLAGSNEQFF
TRBV6-5	.	TRBJ2-1	TGTGCCAGCAGTTCCGCCTACAATGAGCAGTTCTTC	CASSSAYNEQFF
TRBV5-6	.	TRBJ2-3	TGTGCCAGCGGGGGCTACCGGGGTCGGGTCACAGATACGCAGTATTTT	CASGGYRGRVTDTQYF
TRBV18	TRBD1	TRBJ2-5	TGTGCCAGCTCACCGGGGACAGGGATGGGGGAGACCCAGTACTTC	CASSPGTGMGETQYF
TRBV9	TRBD1	TRBJ2-3	TGTGCCAGCAGCGTGACAGGGGACACAGATACGCAGTATTTT	CASSVTGDTDTQYF
TRBV11-3	TRBD1	TRBJ1-3	TGTGCCAGCAGCCTTCGGACAGGGGAACGCCACTCTGGAAACACCATATATTTT	CASSLRTGERHSGNTIYF
TRBV4-2	.	TRBJ1-5	TGTGCCAGCAGCCAAGACTTTGGTCCGAGTCAGCCCCAGCATTTT	CASSQDFGPSQPQHF
TRBV5-6	.	TRBJ1-3	TGTGCCAGCAGCTGGGCTGGTCCCAACTCTGGAAACACCATATATTTT	CASSWAGPNSGNTIYF
TRBV14	TRBD2	TRBJ2-2	TGTGCCAGCAGCCACCATAGACTAGCTGGATACGGGGAGCTGTTTTTT	CASSHHRLAGYGELFF
TRBV19	TRBD2	TRBJ2-3	TGTGCCAGTAGTATCACTAGCGGGGGGGCCAATACAGATACGCAGTATTTT	CASSITSGGANTDTQYF
TRBV5-4	.	TRBJ1-1	TGTGCCAGCAGCGTCCAGGGGCTGAACACTGAAGCTTTCTTT	CASSVQGLNTEAFF
TRBV2	.	TRBJ1-1	TGTGCCAGCAGTGAAGATATAAACACTGAAGCTTTCTTT	CASSEDINTEAFF
TRBV6-5	.	TRBJ2-1	TGTGCCAGCTCTCGGGACTCCTACAATGAGCAGTTCTTC	CASSRDSYNEQFF
TRBV30	TRBD2	TRBJ2-1	TGTGCCTCCCGGCTAGCGGGATCGTTAGTATACAATGAGCAGTTCTTC	CASRLAGSLVYNEQFF
TRBV7-8	TRBD2	TRBJ2-3	TGTGCCAGCAGCCCCCGGACTAGCCGACCGATCACAGATACGCAGTATTTT	CASSPRTSRPITDTQYF
TRBV7-2	TRBD2	TRBJ2-7	TGTGCCAGCAGCGGAGGAGTGGCGGGGGGTTCTCGCTACGAGCAGTACTTC	CASSGGVAGGSRYEQYF
TRBV30	TRBD2	TRBJ2-2	TGTGCCTGGGGGCGGGAGTTCACCGGGGAGCTGTTTTTT	CAWGREFTGELFF
TRBV30	TRBD1	TRBJ1-2	TGTGCCTGGAGTGTACAGGGGGCCACCCACTCCTATGGCTACACCTTC	CAWSVQGATHSYGYTF
TRBV6-5	TRBD1	TRBJ1-4	TGTGCCAGCAGCACAGGGGGCGTAGTTGAAAAACTGTTTTTT	CASSTGGVVEKLFF
TRBV6-6	TRBD2	TRBJ2-3	TGTGCCAGCAAATTTACTAGCGACACAGATACGCAGTATTTT	CASKFTSDTDTQYF
TRBV6-1	.	TRBJ2-2	TGTGCCAGCAGTGAACAGGGGGGATGGGCCACCGGGGAGCTGTTTTTT	CASSEQGGWATGELFF
TRBV4-1	.	TRBJ2-1	TGCGCCAGCAGCTTTGCAGGGGAATTGAATGAGCAGTTCTTC	CASSFAGELNEQFF
TRBV27	.	TRBJ1-6	TGTGCCAGCAGTCCAGGGGATGGCTCCTATAATTCACCCCTCCACTTT	CASSPGDGSYNSPLHF
TRBV6-5	.	TRBJ2-2	TGTGCCAGCAGGTCACTCAACACCGGGGAGCTGTTTTTT	CASRSLNTGELFF
TRBV5-6	TRBD1	TRBJ2-7	TGTGCCAGCAGCGTTGGTGGGGACAGGGACGAGCAGTACTTC	CASSVGGDRDEQYF
TRBV5-4	TRBD1	TRBJ2-1	TGTGCCAGCAGCTTGCCAGGGGGCGAGAATGAGCAGTTCTTC	CASSLPGGENEQFF
TRBV7-2	.	TRBJ1-3	TGTGCCAGCAGCTCGCTCGTGGGCTCTTACTCTGGAAACACCATATATTTT	CASSSLVGSYSGNTIYF
TRBV5-6	.	TRBJ1-2	TGTGCCAGCAGCCCTCAGGGGCCTACTAACTATGGCTACACCTTC	CASSPQGPTNYGYTF